The clone carrying this T cell receptor beta chain was observed once. Its antigen is as yet unknown. The CDR3 covers 17 residues. Trimming removed 2 bases from V and 2 bases from J; junction bases left unmatched: 11. Germline CDR1 is SGHKS and CDR2 is YYEKEE (reference sequence). With 60 Vbeta and 13 Jbeta primers, the PCR was carried out. The table came from immunoSEQ multiplex PCR; TCRdb's copy has only in-frame clones and leaves some out. The repertoire holds around 220,000 clones, with approximately 68% as singletons. The source of the sample is a study of cytomegalovirus exposure and HLA in healthy donors. Overall study findings and caveats: The listing of roughly 160 TCR beta chains classed them as cytomegalovirus-associated. Testing in vitro showed a few CMV-associated chains specific for CMV antigens. The Asian-associated ancestry cluster reportedly had fewer N-insertions than the approximately 670-donor mean in a later analysis.

The sequence derives from a woman aged 30 to 39 in good health and CMV-seronegative. The chain links TRBV5-5 to TRBJ2-7, with 9 bases identical to TRBD2. Sequencing was carried out using PBMCs. Written as DNA, the CDR3 is TGTGCCAGCAGCTTAACGGGACTAGCTACGGGTCCCTACGAGCAGTACTTC. Protein: CASSLTGLATGPYEQYF.